Below, one T cell receptor (beta chain) is given with its context. Its antigen remains unidentified. The data derive from a study of cytomegalovirus exposure and HLA in healthy donors. Points from the study as a whole: In vitro experiments confirmed that three CMV-associated chains were specific for CMV antigens.

The CDR3 has 15 residues. Germline V gene lookup returns CDR1 SGHNT and CDR2 YYREEE (reference sequence). Trimming took 2 bases from V and 1 from J, leaving 12 bases between them. In the PCR, 60 Vbeta and 13 Jbeta primers were used. The protocol was immunoSEQ multiplex PCR, while the TCRdb copy is restricted to in-frame clones and leaves out a portion. The sample yields 150,000 to 160,000 clones, around 80% seen once. This chain links TRBV5-4 with TRBJ1-2, with D unresolved. Sequencing was done on a sample of PBMCs. The TCR comes from a man in his thirties or forties in good health and CMV-seropositive. The chain's CDR3 is CASSLQRPDNYGYTF. CDR3 bases: TGTGCCAGCAGCTTACAGCGGCCGGATAACTATGGCTACACCTTC.